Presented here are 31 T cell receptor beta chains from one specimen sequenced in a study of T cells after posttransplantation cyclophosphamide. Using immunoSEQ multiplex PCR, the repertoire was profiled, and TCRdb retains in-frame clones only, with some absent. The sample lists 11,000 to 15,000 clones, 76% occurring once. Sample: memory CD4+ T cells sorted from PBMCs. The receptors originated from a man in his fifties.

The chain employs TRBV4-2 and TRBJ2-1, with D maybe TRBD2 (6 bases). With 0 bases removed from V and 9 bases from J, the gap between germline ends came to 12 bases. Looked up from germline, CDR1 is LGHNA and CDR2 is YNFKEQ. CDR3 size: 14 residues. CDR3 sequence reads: CASSQDGGMAEQFF. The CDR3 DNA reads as TGTGCCAGCAGCCAAGATGGAGGGATGGCTGAGCAGTTCTTC.

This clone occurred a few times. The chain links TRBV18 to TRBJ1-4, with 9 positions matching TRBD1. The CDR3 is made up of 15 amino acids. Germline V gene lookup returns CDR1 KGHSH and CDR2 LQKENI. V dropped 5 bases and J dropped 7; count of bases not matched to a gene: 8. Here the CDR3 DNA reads TGTGCCAGCTCAGGCTACAGGGGGCTGCGTGAAAAACTGTTTTTT. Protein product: CASSGYRGLREKLFF.

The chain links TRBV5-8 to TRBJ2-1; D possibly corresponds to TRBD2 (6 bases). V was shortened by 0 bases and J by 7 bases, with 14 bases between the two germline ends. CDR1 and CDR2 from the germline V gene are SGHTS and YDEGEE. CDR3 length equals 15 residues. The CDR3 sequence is CASSLGYGGMNEQFF. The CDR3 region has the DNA TGTGCCAGCAGCTTGGGTTACGGGGGAATGAATGAGCAGTTCTTC.

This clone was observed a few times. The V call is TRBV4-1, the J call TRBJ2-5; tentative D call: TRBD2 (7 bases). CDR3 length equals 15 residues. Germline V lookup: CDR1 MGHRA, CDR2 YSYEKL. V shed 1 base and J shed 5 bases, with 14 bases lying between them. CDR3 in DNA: TGCGCCAGCAGCCAAGGACGCAGGGGAGGGGAGACCCAGTACTTC. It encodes CASSQGRRGGETQYF.

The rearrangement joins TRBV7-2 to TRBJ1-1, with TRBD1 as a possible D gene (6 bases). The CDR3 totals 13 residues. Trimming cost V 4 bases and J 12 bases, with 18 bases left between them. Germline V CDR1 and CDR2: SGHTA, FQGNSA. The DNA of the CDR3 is TGTGCCAGCAGCTGGGATGCGGGGGGCGCCCCTTTCTTT. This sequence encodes CASSWDAGGAPFF.

CDR3 residues: CASSLGGTGAYEQYF. The DNA of the CDR3 is TGCGCCAGCAGCTTGGGTGGTACAGGGGCTTACGAGCAGTACTTC. V is TRBV5-1 and J is TRBJ2-7, with 7 nucleotides matching TRBD1. The V gene end was trimmed by 0 bases and the J gene end by 4 bases; junction bases not matched to a gene: 7. The CDR3 is made up of 15 amino acids. Germline V gene data show CDR1 as SGHRS and CDR2 as YFSETQ.

CDR3 region: CASSNRGWAEAFF. CDR3 sequence (DNA): TGTGCCAGCAGCAATAGGGGGTGGGCTGAAGCTTTCTTT. This chain uses TRBV7-8 with TRBJ1-1; possible D gene TRBD1, 6 bases. V lost 5 bases to trimming and J lost 6 bases, with 13 bases between them. The germline gives CDR1 SGHVS, CDR2 FQNEAQ. The CDR3 extends over 13 amino acids.

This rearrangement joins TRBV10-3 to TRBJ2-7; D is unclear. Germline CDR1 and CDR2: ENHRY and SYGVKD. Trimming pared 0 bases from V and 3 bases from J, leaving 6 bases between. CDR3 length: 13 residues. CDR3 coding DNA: TGTGCCATCAGTGAGTCACAAGACTACGAGCAGTACTTC. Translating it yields CAISESQDYEQYF.

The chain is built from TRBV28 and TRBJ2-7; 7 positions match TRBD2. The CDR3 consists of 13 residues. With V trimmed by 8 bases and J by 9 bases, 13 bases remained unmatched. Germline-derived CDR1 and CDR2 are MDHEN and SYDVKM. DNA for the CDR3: TGTGCCAGCGAACGTCACGGGGGGAAGGTGCAGTACTTC. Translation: CASERHGGKVQYF.

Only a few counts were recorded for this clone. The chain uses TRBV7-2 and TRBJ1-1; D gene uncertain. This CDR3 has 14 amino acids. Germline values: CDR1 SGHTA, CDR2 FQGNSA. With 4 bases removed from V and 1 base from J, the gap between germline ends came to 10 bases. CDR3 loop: CASSSGSTNTEAFF. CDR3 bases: TGTGCCAGCAGCTCGGGGTCAACGAACACTGAAGCTTTCTTT.

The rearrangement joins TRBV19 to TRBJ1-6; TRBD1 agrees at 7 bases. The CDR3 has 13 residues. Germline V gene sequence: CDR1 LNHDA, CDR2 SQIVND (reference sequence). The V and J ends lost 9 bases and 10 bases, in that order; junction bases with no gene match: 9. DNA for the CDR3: TGTGCCAGCAGGGGGAATTTCGTATCACCCCTCCACTTT. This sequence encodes CASRGNFVSPLHF.

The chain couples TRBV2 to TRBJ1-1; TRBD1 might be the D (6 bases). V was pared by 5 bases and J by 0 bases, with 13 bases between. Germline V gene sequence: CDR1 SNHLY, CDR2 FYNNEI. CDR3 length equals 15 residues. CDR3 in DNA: TGTGCCAGCAGTCAACAGGGTTTTGTGAACACTGAAGCTTTCTTT. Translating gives CASSQQGFVNTEAFF.

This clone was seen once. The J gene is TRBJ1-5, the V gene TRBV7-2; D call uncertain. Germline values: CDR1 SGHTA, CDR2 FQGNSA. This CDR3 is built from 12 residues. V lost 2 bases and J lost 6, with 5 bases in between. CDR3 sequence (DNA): TGTGCCAGCAGCTTAAATCGTCAGCCCCAGCATTTT. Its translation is CASSLNRQPQHF.

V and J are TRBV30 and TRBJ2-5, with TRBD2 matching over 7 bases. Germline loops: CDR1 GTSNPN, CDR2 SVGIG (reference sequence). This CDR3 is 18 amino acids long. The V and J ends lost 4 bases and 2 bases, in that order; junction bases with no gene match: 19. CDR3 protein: CAWNSLADVAIPQETQYF. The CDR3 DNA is TGTGCCTGGAATTCTCTAGCGGACGTAGCTATCCCACAAGAGACCCAGTACTTC. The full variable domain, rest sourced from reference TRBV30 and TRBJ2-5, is SQTIHQWPATLVQPVGSPLSLECTVEGTSNPNLYWYRQAAGRGLQLLFYSVGIGQISSEVPQNLSASRPQDRQFILSSKKLLLSDSGFYLCAWNSLADVAIPQETQYFGPGTRLLVL.

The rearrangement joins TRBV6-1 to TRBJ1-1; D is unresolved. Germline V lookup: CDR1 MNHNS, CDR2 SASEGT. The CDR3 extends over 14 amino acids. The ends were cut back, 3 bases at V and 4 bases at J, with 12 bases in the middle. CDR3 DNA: TGTGCCAGCAGTGATTTCCTCGGAGGCACTGAAGCTTTCTTT. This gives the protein CASSDFLGGTEAFF.

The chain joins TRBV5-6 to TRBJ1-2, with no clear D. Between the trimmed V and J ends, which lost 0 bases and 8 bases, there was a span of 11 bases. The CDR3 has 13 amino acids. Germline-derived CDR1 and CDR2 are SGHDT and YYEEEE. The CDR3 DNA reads TGTGCCAGCAGCTTGGGGGCCACACAGGGCTACACCTTC. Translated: CASSLGATQGYTF.

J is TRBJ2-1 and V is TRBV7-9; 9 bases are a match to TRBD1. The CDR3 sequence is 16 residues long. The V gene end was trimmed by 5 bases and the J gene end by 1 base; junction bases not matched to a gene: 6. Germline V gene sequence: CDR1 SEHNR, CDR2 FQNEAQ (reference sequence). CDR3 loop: CASSDYRGLSYNEQFF. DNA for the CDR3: TGTGCCAGCAGCGACTACAGGGGGCTTTCCTACAATGAGCAGTTCTTC.

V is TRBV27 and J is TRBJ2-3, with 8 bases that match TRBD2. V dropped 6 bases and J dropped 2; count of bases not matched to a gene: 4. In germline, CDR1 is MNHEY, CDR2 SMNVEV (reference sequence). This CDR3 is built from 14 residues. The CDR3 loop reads CASSRGRFTDTQYF. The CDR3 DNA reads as TGTGCCAGCAGCCGCGGGAGGTTCACAGATACGCAGTATTTT.

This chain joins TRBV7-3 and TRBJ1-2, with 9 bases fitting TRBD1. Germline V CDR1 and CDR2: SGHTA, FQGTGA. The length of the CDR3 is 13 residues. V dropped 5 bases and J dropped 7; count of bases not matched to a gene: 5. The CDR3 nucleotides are TGTGCCAGCAGCCCGGGACAGGGCTTTGGCTACACCTTC. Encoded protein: CASSPGQGFGYTF.

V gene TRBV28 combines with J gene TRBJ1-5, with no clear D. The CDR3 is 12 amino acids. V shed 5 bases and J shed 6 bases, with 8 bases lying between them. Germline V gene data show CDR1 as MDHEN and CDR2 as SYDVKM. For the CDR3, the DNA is TGTGCCAGCAGTCCCTCGGGTCAGCCCCAGCATTTT. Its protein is CASSPSGQPQHF.

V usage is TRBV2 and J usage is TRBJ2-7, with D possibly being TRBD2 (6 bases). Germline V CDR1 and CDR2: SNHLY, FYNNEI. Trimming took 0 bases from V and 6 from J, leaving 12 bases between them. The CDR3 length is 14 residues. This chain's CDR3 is CASSEALLGGEQYF. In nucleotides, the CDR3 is TGTGCCAGCAGTGAAGCGCTTCTGGGGGGCGAGCAGTACTTC.

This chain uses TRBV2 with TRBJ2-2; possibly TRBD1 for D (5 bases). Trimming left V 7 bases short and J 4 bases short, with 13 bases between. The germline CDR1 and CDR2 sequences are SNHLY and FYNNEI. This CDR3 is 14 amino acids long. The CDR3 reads CASTFRVPTGELFF. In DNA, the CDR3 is TGTGCCAGCACGTTCAGGGTCCCCACCGGGGAGCTGTTTTTT.

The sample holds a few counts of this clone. In nucleotides, the CDR3 is TGCGCCAGCAGCTTGGGGGAACTGGGACAGGGTTTCTACACCTTC. This codes for CASSLGELGQGFYTF. The chain combines TRBV5-1 with TRBJ1-2, with TRBD1 matching over 9 bases. Trimming removed 0 bases from V and 10 bases from J; junction bases left unmatched: 10. Per the germline V gene, CDR1 is SGHRS and CDR2 is YFSETQ. CDR3 length: 15 amino acids.

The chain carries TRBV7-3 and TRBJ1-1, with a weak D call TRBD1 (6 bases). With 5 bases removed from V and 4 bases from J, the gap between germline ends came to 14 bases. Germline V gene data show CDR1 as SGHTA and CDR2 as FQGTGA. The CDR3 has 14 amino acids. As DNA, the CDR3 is TGTGCCAGCAGCCCAGGGGCTGGGGGCACTGAAGCTTTCTTT. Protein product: CASSPGAGGTEAFF.

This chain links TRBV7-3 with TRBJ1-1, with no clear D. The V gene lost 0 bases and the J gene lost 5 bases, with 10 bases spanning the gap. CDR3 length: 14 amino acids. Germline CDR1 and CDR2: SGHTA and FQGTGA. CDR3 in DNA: TGTGCCAGCAGCTTAACGGGTGGGCAGACTGAAGCTTTCTTT. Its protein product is CASSLTGGQTEAFF.

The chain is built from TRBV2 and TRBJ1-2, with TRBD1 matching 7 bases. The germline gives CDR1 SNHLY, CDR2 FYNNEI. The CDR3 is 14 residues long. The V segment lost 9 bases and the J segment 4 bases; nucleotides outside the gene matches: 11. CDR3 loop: CASLRGLKSYGYTF. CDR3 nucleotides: TGTGCCAGTTTGAGGGGGCTTAAGAGCTATGGCTACACCTTC.

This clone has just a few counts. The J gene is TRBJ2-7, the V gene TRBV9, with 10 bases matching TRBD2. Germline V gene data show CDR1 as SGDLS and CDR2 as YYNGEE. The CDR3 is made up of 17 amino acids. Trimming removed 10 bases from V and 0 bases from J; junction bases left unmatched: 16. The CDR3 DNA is TGTGCCGTAGGACCCTACCGGACTAGCGGAAGCTCCTACGAGCAGTACTTC. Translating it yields CAVGPYRTSGSSYEQYF.

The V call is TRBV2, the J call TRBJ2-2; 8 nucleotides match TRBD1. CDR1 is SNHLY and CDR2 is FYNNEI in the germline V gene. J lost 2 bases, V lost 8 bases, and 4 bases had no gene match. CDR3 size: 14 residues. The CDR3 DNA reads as TGTGCCAGCTTGGACAGGGACAACACCGGGGAGCTGTTTTTT. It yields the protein CASLDRDNTGELFF.

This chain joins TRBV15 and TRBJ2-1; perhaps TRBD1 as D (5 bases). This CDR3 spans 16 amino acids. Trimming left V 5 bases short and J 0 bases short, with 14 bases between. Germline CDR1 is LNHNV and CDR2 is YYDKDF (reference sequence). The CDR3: CATSPDGGASYNEQFF. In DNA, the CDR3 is TGTGCCACCAGCCCCGACGGTGGGGCCTCCTACAATGAGCAGTTCTTC.

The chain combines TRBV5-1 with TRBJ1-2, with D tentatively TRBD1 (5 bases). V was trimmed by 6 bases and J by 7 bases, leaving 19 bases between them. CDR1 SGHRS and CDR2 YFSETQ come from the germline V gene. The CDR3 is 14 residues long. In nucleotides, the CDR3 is TGCGCCAGCAAGGGAGGGGTGGCCCTGCTTGGCTACACCTTC. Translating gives CASKGGVALLGYTF.

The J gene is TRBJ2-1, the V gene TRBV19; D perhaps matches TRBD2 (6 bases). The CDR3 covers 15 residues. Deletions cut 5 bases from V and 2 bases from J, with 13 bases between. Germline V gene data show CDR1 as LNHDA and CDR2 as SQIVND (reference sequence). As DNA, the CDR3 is TGTGCCAGTAGTTTCCGACTAGTCGCCTACAATGAGCAGTTCTTC. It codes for CASSFRLVAYNEQFF.